These 22 T cell receptor beta chains were all obtained from the same sample, sequenced in a study of radiotherapy plus CTLA-4 blockade in lung cancer. Method: immunoSEQ multiplex PCR; TCRdb's copy keeps in-frame clones and lacks some. The sample includes 45,000 to 55,000 clones, approximately 80% seen only once; the top ten take 2.5% to 3.5%. The sequencing here drew on peripheral blood, taken from a patient treated with radiotherapy plus ipilimumab. The receptors stem from a human donor with non-small cell lung cancer who had a partial response to radiotherapy plus ipilimumab.

This clone was seen just once. The rearrangement uses TRBV27 and TRBJ2-7, with D tentatively TRBD2 (5 bases). The CDR3 extends over 17 amino acids. Germline CDR1 MNHEY, CDR2 SMNVEV (reference sequence). The V and J ends lost 5 bases and 0 bases respectively, with 20 bases between them. CDR3 in DNA: TGTGCCAGCAGTCCCCTCGGCTCGGGGATTGACTCCTACGAGCAGTACTTC. It encodes CASSPLGSGIDSYEQYF.

V and J are TRBV9 and TRBJ2-5; D might be TRBD2 (6 bases). V lost 0 bases to trimming and J lost 5 bases, with 11 bases between them. The CDR3 extends over 14 amino acids. Looked up from germline, CDR1 is SGDLS and CDR2 is YYNGEE. The CDR3 here is CASSVGLGGETQYF. CDR3 nucleotides: TGTGCCAGCAGCGTAGGATTGGGGGGTGAGACCCAGTACTTC.

This clone was seen more than once but under ten times. This sequence joins TRBV4-1 and TRBJ2-5, with 9 bases matching TRBD1. Germline V lookup: CDR1 MGHRA, CDR2 YSYEKL. The CDR3 has 15 residues. With V trimmed by 1 base and J by 5 bases, 5 bases remained unmatched. The CDR3 DNA reads TGCGCCAGCAGCCAAGGGGACAGGGATTTGGAGACCCAGTACTTC. Protein sequence: CASSQGDRDLETQYF.

This sequence joins TRBV29-1 and TRBJ1-2; TRBD1 agrees at 9 bases. Trimming cost V 3 bases and J 2 bases; bases outside gene matches: 10. CDR3 length: 16 residues. Per germline, CDR1 SQVTM and CDR2 ANQGSEA. This CDR3 reads CSVDSGQGLSNYGYTF. The CDR3 DNA is TGCAGCGTTGATTCGGGACAGGGCCTCTCGAACTATGGCTACACCTTC.

This chain uses TRBV21-1 with TRBJ1-1; the table's D call, TRBD1, was not checked against the DNA. TRBV21-1 is described as a pseudogene. The CDR3 has 13 residues. The CDR3 here is CASSTQPNTEAFF. In nucleotides, the CDR3 is TGTGCCAGCAGCACACAACCGAACACTGAAGCTTTCTTT.

The rearrangement links TRBV6-5 to TRBJ2-2; D gene ambiguous. CDR3 length: 13 residues. Trimming removed 6 bases at V and 5 bases at J, with 10 bases between. CDR1 and CDR2 (germline): MNHEY, SVGAGI. The CDR3 spells CASRPIRTGELFF. CDR3 in DNA: TGTGCCAGCAGACCAATTCGGACCGGGGAGCTGTTTTTT.

The chain is built from TRBV6-1 and TRBJ2-7, with 9 bases fitting TRBD1. With V trimmed by 2 bases and J by 6 bases, 11 bases remained unmatched. Germline CDR1 is MNHNS and CDR2 is SASEGT. The CDR3 is made up of 16 amino acids. The DNA for the CDR3 is TGTGCCAGCAGTGAATGGTCCGGGACAGGGAGCGGCGAGCAGTACTTC. It yields the protein CASSEWSGTGSGEQYF.

The V call is TRBV28, the J call TRBJ1-3; a possible D gene is TRBD1 (6 bases). Germline CDR1 MDHEN, CDR2 SYDVKM. This CDR3 spans 14 amino acids. The germline V and J ends were trimmed by 7 bases and 2 bases, with 12 bases remaining between them. CDR3 nucleotides: TGTGCCAGCACCAAACAGGGTACTGGAAACACCATATATTTT. This sequence encodes CASTKQGTGNTIYF. The variable domain in full, with the rest retrieved from reference TRBV28 and TRBJ1-3, is DVKVTQSSRYLVKRTGEKVFLECVQDMDHENMFWYRQDPGLGLRLIYFSYDVKMKEKGDIPEGYSVSREKKERFSLILESASTNQTSMYLCASTKQGTGNTIYFGEGSWLTVV.

The rearrangement uses TRBV6-1 and TRBJ2-5; TRBD1 matches at 12 bases. The DNA end favors TRBJ2-7, so the J call may be wrong. The CDR3 has 14 residues. Germline CDR1 reads MNHNS; CDR2 reads SASEGT. In nucleotides, the CDR3 is TGTGCCACCACTCCGGGACAGGGGGCTTACGAGCAGTACTTC. Translation gives CATTPGQGAYEQYF.

The rearrangement uses TRBV4-1 and TRBJ1-3; D remains ambiguous. The germline V and J ends were trimmed by 3 bases and 0 bases, with 9 bases remaining between them. CDR3 length: 15 amino acids. The germline gives CDR1 MGHRA, CDR2 YSYEKL. CDR3 nucleotide sequence: TGCGCCAGCAGCCATCCGGGAGGCTCTGGAAACACCATATATTTT. Translation: CASSHPGGSGNTIYF.

As for this clone: Additional DNA sequences in this sample encode the identical CDR3. The V and J genes are TRBV19 and TRBJ1-1, with 8 bases aligning to TRBD1. Germline V CDR1 and CDR2: LNHDA, SQIVND (reference sequence). The V gene end was trimmed by 3 bases and the J gene end by 2 bases; junction bases not matched to a gene: 2. CDR3 length equals 14 residues. DNA of the CDR3: TGTGCCAGTAGTATCACAGGGGGAAACACTGAAGCTTTCTTT. Amino acids: CASSITGGNTEAFF. Filled out from reference TRBV19 and TRBJ1-1, the complete variable domain reads DGGITQSPKYLFRKEGQNVTLSCEQNLNHDAMYWYRQDPGQGLRLIYYSQIVNDFQKGDIAEGYSVSREKKESFPLTVTSAQKNPTAFYLCASSITGGNTEAFFGQGTRLTVV.

The rearrangement uses TRBV6-1 and TRBJ1-1; perhaps TRBD1 as D (5 bases). The germline V gene has CDR1 MNHNS and CDR2 SASEGT. The CDR3 totals 14 residues. Trimming pared 5 bases from V and 2 bases from J, leaving 12 bases between. This CDR3 reads CASSSKTDNTEAFF. CDR3 coding DNA: TGTGCCAGCAGTTCCAAGACAGATAACACTGAAGCTTTCTTT.

The CDR3 here is CASSLFALSGGNTIYF. The CDR3 DNA follows: TGTGCCAGCAGCTTATTCGCGCTTTCGGGAGGAAACACCATATATTTT. V is TRBV7-8 and J is TRBJ1-3; D remains ambiguous. Germline assignment: CDR1 SGHVS and CDR2 FQNEAQ. CDR3 length equals 16 residues. The V end was cut by 2 bases, the J end by 4 bases, with 15 bases between.

A few counts support this clone. The chain couples TRBV28 to TRBJ1-5; 9 bases fit TRBD1. The V gene's germline CDR1 is MDHEN and CDR2 SYDVKM. The CDR3 is 14 residues long. Losses at the gene ends were 6 bases for V and 6 bases for J; bases not matched to a gene: 6. CDR3 amino acids: CASSTGQGRQPQHF. Here the CDR3 DNA reads TGTGCCAGCAGCACGGGACAGGGACGTCAGCCCCAGCATTTT.

This clone was seen more than once but under ten times. Other nucleotide sequences in the sample specify the same CDR3. V usage is TRBV7-2 and J usage is TRBJ2-1, with 9 bases lining up with TRBD2. The CDR3 has 16 residues. Germline loops: CDR1 SGHTA, CDR2 FQGNSA. Germline trimming cut 4 bases from V and 4 bases from J; bases unmatched to any gene: 8. DNA of the CDR3: TGTGCCAGCAGCTCGAGAGCGGGGGGACTATACAATGAGCAGTTCTTC. Its protein product is CASSSRAGGLYNEQFF.

The chain carries TRBV28 and TRBJ1-4, with 8 bases lining up with TRBD1. Germline assignment: CDR1 MDHEN and CDR2 SYDVKM. V lost 8 bases and J lost 8; bases outside the gene matches: 7. This CDR3 has 13 residues. CDR3 DNA sequence: TGTGCCAGCCAAGGGGCAGGGGGCGAAAAACTGTTTTTT. It codes for CASQGAGGEKLFF.

A few counts support this clone. The chain employs TRBV6-5 and TRBJ1-2, with unresolved D. V was pared by 7 bases and J by 4 bases, with 19 bases between. The germline V gene encodes CDR1 MNHEY and CDR2 SVGAGI. The CDR3 is 15 amino acids. The CDR3 DNA reads as TGTGCCAGCAATCCGACGAGCGATATTGGCTATGGCTACACCTTC. This translates into CASNPTSDIGYGYTF.

The chain joins TRBV9 to TRBJ2-3; 11 positions agree with TRBD1. V shed 3 bases, J shed 3 bases, and the junction held 6 bases outside the gene matches. The CDR3 is made up of 16 amino acids. Per the germline V gene, CDR1 is SGDLS and CDR2 is YYNGEE. Here the CDR3 reads CASSADRGQETDTQYF. CDR3 coding DNA: TGTGCCAGCAGCGCGGACAGGGGGCAAGAGACAGATACGCAGTATTTT. The variable domain in full, completed from reference TRBV9 and TRBJ2-3, reads DSGVTQTPKHLITATGQRVTLRCSPRSGDLSVYWYQQSLDQGLQFLIQYYNGEERAKGNILERFSAQQFPDLHSELNLSSLELGDSALYFCASSADRGQETDTQYFGPGTRLTVL.

This clone was detected only a few times. This sequence joins TRBV29-1 and TRBJ1-1; no reliable D call. The CDR3 sequence is 16 residues long. V was trimmed by 8 bases and J by 2 bases, leaving 24 bases between them. The V gene's germline CDR1 is SQVTM and CDR2 ANQGSEA. CDR3: CSQYVPGENFNTEAFF. CDR3 nucleotides: TGCAGCCAATACGTCCCCGGAGAGAACTTCAACACTGAAGCTTTCTTT.

This sequence joins TRBV7-3 and TRBJ2-5; 12 bases fit TRBD1. Germline values: CDR1 SGHTA, CDR2 FQGTGA. The V and J ends lost 3 bases and 5 bases, in that order; junction bases with no gene match: 10. CDR3 length equals 17 residues. The CDR3: CASSFFPGQGALETQYF. CDR3 in DNA: TGTGCCAGCAGCTTCTTTCCGGGACAGGGGGCCCTTGAGACCCAGTACTTC.

As DNA, the CDR3 is TGTGCCAGCAGCCAAGAAGGCGGCTCGGGTGGCTACACCTTC. Translation: CASSQEGGSGGYTF. This chain joins TRBV4-2 and TRBJ1-2; D gene unclear. CDR1 is LGHNA, CDR2 YNFKEQ, per germline. Trimming took off 0 bases at V and 7 bases at J, with 12 bases between the two ends. This CDR3 has 14 residues.

The genes are TRBV9 and TRBJ2-3; tentative D call: TRBD1 (5 bases). CDR3 length: 16 residues. V gave up 1 base and J gave up 1 base, with 13 bases separating them. Germline-derived CDR1 and CDR2 are SGDLS and YYNGEE. This CDR3 is CASSVTGAAGTDTQYF. Here the CDR3 DNA reads TGTGCCAGCAGCGTAACAGGTGCCGCGGGCACAGATACGCAGTATTTT.